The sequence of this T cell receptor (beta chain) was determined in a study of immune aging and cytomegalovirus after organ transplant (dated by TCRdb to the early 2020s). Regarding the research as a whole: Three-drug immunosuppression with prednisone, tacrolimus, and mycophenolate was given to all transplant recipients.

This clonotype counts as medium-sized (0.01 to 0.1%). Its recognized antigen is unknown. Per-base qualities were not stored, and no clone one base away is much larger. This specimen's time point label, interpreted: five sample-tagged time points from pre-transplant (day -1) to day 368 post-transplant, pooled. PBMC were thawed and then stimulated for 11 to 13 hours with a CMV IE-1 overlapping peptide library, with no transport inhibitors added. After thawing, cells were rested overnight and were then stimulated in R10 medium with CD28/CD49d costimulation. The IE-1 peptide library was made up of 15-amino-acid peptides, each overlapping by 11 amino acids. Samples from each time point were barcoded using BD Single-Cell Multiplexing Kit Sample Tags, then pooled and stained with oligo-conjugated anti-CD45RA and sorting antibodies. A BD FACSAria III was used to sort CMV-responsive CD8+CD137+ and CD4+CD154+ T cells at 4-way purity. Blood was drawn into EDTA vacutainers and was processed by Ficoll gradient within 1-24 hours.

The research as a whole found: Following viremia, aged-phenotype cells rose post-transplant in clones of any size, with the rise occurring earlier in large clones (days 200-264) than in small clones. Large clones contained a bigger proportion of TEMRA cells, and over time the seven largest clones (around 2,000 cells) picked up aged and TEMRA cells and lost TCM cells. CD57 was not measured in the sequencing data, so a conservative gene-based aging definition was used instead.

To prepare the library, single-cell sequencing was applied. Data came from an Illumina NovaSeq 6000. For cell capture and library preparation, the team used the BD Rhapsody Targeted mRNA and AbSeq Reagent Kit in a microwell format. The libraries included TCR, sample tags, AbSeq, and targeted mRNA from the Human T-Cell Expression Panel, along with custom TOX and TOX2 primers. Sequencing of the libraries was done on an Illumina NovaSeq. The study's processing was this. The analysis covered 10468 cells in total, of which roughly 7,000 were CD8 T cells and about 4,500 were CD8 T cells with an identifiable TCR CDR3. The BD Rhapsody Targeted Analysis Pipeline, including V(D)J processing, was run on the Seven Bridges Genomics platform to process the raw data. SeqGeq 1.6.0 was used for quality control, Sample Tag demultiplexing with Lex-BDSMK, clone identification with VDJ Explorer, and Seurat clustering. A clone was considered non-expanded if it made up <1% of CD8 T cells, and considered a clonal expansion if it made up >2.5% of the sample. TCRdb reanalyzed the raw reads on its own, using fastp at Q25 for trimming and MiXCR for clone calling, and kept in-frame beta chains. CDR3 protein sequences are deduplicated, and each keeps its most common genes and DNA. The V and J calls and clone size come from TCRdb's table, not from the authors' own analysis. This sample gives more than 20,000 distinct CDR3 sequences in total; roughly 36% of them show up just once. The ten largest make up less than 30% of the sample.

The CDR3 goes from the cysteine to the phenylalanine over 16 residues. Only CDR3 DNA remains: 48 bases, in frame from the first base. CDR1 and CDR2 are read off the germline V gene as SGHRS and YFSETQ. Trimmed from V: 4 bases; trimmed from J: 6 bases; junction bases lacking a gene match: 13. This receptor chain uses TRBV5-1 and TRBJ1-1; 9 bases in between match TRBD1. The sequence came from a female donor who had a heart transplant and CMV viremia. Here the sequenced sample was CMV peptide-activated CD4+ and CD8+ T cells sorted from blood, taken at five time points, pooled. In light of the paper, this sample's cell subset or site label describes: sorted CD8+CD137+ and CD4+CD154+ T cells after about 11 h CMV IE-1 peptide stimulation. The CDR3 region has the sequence CASSPNPGTGLAEAFF. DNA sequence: TGCGCCAGCAGCCCCAACCCCGGGACAGGGTTAGCTGAAGCTTTCTTT.